This entry concerns a single TCR beta chain. This entry belongs to a study of T cells in Graves' hyperthyroidism and ophthalmopathy. Clinical symptoms, serum thyroxine and TRAb, thyroid ultrasound and orbital computed tomography together formed the diagnostic basis. Amplification of TCR beta CDR3 regions used RNA as the template. HTBI primers drove first-round RT-PCR of the TCR CDR3. TCRdb itself ran the multiplex PCR reads through MiXCR, one entry per CDR3 protein. The sample lists hundreds of thousands of distinct CDR3 sequences; about 20% were seen once. Germline CDR1 and CDR2: SEHNR and FQNEAQ (reference sequence). The V and J ends lost 2 bases and 8 bases, in that order; junction bases with no gene match: 4. This CDR3 is built from 14 residues.

Sequencing input: blood. The receptor was isolated from a man aged 25-45 years with Graves' ophthalmopathy. The rearrangement links TRBV7-9 to TRBJ2-1; 9 bases match TRBD1. The CDR3 nucleotides are TGTGCCAGCAGCTTAACAGGGGGCAGCGATGAGCAGTTCTTC. As protein: CASSLTGGSDEQFF. Filled out from reference TRBV7-9 and TRBJ2-1, the complete variable domain reads DTGVSQNPRHKITKRGQNVTFRCDPISEHNRLYWYRQTLGQGPEFLTYFQNEAQLEKSRLLSDRFSAERPKGSFSTLEIQRTEQGDSAMYLCASSLTGGSDEQFFGPGTRLTVL.